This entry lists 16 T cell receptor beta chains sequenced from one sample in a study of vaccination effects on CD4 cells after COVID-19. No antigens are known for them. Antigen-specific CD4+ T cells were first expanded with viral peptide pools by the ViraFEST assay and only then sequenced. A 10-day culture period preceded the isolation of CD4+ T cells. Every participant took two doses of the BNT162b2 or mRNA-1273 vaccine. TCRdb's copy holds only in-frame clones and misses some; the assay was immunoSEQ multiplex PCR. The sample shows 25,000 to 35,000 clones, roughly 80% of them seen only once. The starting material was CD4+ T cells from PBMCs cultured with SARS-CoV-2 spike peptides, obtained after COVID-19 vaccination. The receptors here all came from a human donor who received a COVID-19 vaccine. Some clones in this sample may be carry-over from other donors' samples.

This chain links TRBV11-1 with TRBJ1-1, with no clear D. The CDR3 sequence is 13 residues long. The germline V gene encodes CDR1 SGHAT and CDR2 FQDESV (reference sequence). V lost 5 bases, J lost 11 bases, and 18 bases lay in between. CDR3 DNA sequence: TGTGCCAGCAGCCCCCCGTTTCAGTTTGCCGCTTTCTTT. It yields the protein CASSPPFQFAAFF.

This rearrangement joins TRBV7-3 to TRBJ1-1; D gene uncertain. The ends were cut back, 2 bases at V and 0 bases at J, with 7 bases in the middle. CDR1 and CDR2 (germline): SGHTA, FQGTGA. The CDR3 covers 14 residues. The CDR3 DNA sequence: TGTGCCAGCAGCTTACATCGGATGAACACTGAAGCTTTCTTT. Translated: CASSLHRMNTEAFF.

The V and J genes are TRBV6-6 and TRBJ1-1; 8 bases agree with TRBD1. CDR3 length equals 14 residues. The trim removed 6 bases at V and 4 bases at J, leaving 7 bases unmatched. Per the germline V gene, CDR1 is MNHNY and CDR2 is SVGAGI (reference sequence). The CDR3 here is CASRGQASGTEAFF. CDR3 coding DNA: TGTGCCAGCAGGGGACAGGCCTCGGGCACTGAAGCTTTCTTT.

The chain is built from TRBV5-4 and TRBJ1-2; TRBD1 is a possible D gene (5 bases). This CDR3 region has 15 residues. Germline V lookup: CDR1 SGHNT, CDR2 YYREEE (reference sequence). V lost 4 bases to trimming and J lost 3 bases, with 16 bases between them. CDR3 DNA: TGTGCCAGCAGCCTACTGTCTCGGGGGGACTATGGCTACACCTTC. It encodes CASSLLSRGDYGYTF. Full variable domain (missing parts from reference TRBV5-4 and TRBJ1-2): ETGVTQSPTHLIKTRGQQVTLRCSSQSGHNTVSWYQQALGQGPQFIFQYYREEENGRGNFPPRFSGLQFPNYSSELNVNALELDDSALYLCASSLLSRGDYGYTFGSGTRLTVV.

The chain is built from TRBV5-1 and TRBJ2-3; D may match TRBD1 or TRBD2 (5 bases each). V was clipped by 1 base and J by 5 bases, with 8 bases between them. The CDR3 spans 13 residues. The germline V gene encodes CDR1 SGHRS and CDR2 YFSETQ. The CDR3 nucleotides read TGCGCCAGCAGCTTGCCTGGGGGAGATACGCAGTATTTT. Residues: CASSLPGGDTQYF.

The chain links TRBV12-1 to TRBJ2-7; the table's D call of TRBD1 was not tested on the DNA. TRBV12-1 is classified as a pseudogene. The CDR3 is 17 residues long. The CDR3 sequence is CASSPRRGQGVPYEQYV. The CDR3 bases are TGTGCCAGCAGCCCCAGACGGGGACAGGGGGTCCCCTACGAGCAGTACGTC.

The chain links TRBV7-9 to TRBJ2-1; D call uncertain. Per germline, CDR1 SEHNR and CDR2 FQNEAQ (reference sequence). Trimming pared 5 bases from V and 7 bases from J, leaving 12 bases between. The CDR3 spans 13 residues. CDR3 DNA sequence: TGTGCCAGCAGCCCCGGGCTCTGGAATGAGCAGTTCTTC. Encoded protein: CASSPGLWNEQFF.

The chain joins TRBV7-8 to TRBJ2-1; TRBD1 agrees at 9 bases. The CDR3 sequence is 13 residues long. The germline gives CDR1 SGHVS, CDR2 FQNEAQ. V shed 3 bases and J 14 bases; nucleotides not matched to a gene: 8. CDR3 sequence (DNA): TGTGCCAGCAGCTTCGGAGACAGGGGGAGCAAGTTCTTC. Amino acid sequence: CASSFGDRGSKFF.

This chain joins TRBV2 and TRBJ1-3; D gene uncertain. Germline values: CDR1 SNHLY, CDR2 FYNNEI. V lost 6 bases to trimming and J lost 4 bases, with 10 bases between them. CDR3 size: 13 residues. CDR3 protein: CASSAGIGNTIYF. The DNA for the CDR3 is TGTGCCAGCAGCGCCGGGATCGGAAACACCATATATTTT.

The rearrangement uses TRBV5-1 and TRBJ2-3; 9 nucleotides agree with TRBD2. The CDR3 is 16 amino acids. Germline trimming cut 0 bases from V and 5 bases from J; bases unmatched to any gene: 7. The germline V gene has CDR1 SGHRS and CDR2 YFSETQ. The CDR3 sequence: CASSLDMGLAIDTQYF. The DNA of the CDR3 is TGCGCCAGCAGCTTGGATATGGGACTAGCTATAGATACGCAGTATTTT.

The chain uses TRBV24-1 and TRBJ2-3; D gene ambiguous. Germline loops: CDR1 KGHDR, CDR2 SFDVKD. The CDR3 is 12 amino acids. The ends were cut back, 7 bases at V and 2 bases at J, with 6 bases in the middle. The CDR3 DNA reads TGTGCCACCAGCAGTACCACAGATACGCAGTATTTT. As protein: CATSSTTDTQYF.

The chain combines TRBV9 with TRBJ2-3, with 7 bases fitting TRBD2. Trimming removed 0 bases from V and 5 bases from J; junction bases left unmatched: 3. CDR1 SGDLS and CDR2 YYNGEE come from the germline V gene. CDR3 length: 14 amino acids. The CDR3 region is CASSVASGGDTQYF. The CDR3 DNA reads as TGTGCCAGCAGCGTAGCTTCGGGGGGAGATACGCAGTATTTT.

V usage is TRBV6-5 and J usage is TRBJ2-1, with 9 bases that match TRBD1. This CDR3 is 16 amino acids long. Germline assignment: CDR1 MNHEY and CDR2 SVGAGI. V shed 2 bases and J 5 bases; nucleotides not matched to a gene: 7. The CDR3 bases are TGTGCCAGCAGTTACCTAGGACAGGGGCACAACAATGAGCAGTTCTTC. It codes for CASSYLGQGHNNEQFF.

The CDR3 DNA is TGTGCCAGCAGTGAGGGTTCGACTGAAGCTTTCTTT. Translating it yields CASSEGSTEAFF. The chain uses TRBV6-1 and TRBJ1-1; D remains ambiguous. V dropped 3 bases and J dropped 5 bases, with 7 bases sitting between them. CDR1 is MNHNS, CDR2 SASEGT, per germline. The CDR3 is made up of 12 amino acids.

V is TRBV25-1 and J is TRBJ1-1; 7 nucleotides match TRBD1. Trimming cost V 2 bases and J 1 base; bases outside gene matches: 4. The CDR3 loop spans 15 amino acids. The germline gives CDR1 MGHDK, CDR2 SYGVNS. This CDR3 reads CASSENDRANTEAFF. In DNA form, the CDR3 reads TGTGCCAGCAGTGAAAATGACAGGGCGAACACTGAAGCTTTCTTT.

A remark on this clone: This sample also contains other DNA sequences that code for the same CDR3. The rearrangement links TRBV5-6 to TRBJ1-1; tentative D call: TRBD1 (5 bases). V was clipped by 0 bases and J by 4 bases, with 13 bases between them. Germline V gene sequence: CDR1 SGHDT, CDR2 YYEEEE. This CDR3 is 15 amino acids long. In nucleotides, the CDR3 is TGTGCCAGCAGCTTGGGAGGGCAGGGAGGCACTGAAGCTTTCTTT. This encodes CASSLGGQGGTEAFF.